Listed below are T cell receptor beta chains from one sample, sequenced in a study of blood T cell repertoires in COVID-19. The assay was immunoSEQ multiplex PCR, and TCRdb's table has in-frame clones only and misses some. There are under 400,000 clones in the sample; 70% to 90% occur only once, and about 10% lies in the top ten. What was sequenced was peripheral blood. The receptor set was obtained from a woman aged 30 to 39 with COVID-19, enrolled during active disease. CDR3s include the opening cysteine and the closing phenylalanine or tryptophan. A D gene is named only where the DNA matches it firmly. For some rows the clone size is stated as once, few or many, or as a class when expanded; others skip it.

clone_size: -
d_call: -
j_call: TRBJ2-2
v_call: TRBV6-5
cdr3_nt: TGTGCCAGCACTAGGCTGGAGGGCACCGGGGAGCTGTTTTTT
cdr3_aa: CASTRLEGTGELFF

clone_size: -
d_call: -
j_call: TRBJ2-3
v_call: TRBV15
cdr3_nt: TGTGCCACCAGCAAGCCAGGGGTCGGAGATACGCAGTATTTT
cdr3_aa: CATSKPGVGDTQYF

clone_size: -
d_call: TRBD2
j_call: TRBJ2-5
v_call: TRBV20-1
cdr3_nt: TGCAGTGCTAGTTTCCTAGCGGGAGGGGGAGAGACCCAGTACTTC
cdr3_aa: CSASFLAGGGETQYF

clone_size: -
d_call: TRBD2
j_call: TRBJ2-1
v_call: TRBV19
cdr3_nt: TGTGCCAGTAGTATTTGGCTAGCGGGATCCAATGAGCAGTTCTTC
cdr3_aa: CASSIWLAGSNEQFF

clone_size: -
d_call: -
j_call: TRBJ2-5
v_call: TRBV7-3
cdr3_nt: TGTGCCAGCAGCTTAAACAGCCAAGAGACCCAGTACTTC
cdr3_aa: CASSLNSQETQYF

clone_size: few
d_call: TRBD2
j_call: TRBJ2-5
v_call: TRBV4-1
cdr3_nt: TGCGCCAGCAGCCAACAACTAGCGGGCAAGACCCAGTACTTC
cdr3_aa: CASSQQLAGKTQYF

clone_size: -
d_call: TRBD2
j_call: TRBJ2-1
v_call: TRBV5-4
cdr3_nt: TGTGCCAGCAGCCTAAGACTAGCGGGATACAATGAGCAGTTCTTC
cdr3_aa: CASSLRLAGYNEQFF

clone_size: -
d_call: -
j_call: TRBJ1-5
v_call: TRBV7-8
cdr3_nt: TGTGCCAGCAGCTTAGGGTCGGGGAGTCAGCCCCAGCATTTT
cdr3_aa: CASSLGSGSQPQHF

clone_size: once
d_call: -
j_call: TRBJ2-3
v_call: TRBV5-1
cdr3_nt: TGCGCCAGCAGTCTCCAACGTAGTAGGGGGGATACGCAGTATTTT
cdr3_aa: CASSLQRSRGDTQYF

clone_size: -
d_call: -
j_call: TRBJ1-2
v_call: TRBV29-1
cdr3_nt: TGCAGCGTTAGACAGGCGGTCTATGGCTACACCTTC
cdr3_aa: CSVRQAVYGYTF

clone_size: -
d_call: TRBD1
j_call: TRBJ1-1
v_call: TRBV19
cdr3_nt: TGTGCCAGTAGCTACGGACAGGCTGAAGCTTTCTTT
cdr3_aa: CASSYGQAEAFF

clone_size: -
d_call: TRBD1
j_call: TRBJ1-5
v_call: TRBV27
cdr3_nt: TGTGCCAGCAGTTTACCGGGCAGGGGGCAGCCCCAGCATTTT
cdr3_aa: CASSLPGRGQPQHF

clone_size: -
d_call: TRBD1
j_call: TRBJ2-1
v_call: TRBV18
cdr3_nt: TGTGCCAGCTCACCCAGGGGGTCTGAGCAGTTCTTC
cdr3_aa: CASSPRGSEQFF

clone_size: -
d_call: TRBD1
j_call: TRBJ2-5
v_call: TRBV4-2
cdr3_nt: TGTGCCAGCAGCCAAGGCAGGGGGCAGGGGGAGACCCAGTACTTC
cdr3_aa: CASSQGRGQGETQYF

clone_size: -
d_call: TRBD1
j_call: TRBJ1-2
v_call: TRBV6-2/TRBV6-3
cdr3_nt: TGTGCCAGCAGTTCCCGGGGACAGCTACTTTCCTATGGCTACACCTTC
cdr3_aa: CASSSRGQLLSYGYTF

clone_size: -
d_call: -
j_call: TRBJ2-1
v_call: TRBV25-1
cdr3_nt: TGTGCCAGCAGTGAGCCGGGAGTTTCCTACAATGAGCAGTTCTTC
cdr3_aa: CASSEPGVSYNEQFF

clone_size: -
d_call: TRBD2
j_call: TRBJ2-1
v_call: TRBV5-4
cdr3_nt: TGTGCCAGCAGCACCGGGACTAGCAATGAGCAGTTCTTC
cdr3_aa: CASSTGTSNEQFF

clone_size: -
d_call: TRBD2
j_call: TRBJ2-7
v_call: TRBV9
cdr3_nt: TGTGCCAGCAGCCTATGGGCCCACCCCCCGACTAGCGGGAGCTCCTACGAGCAGTACTTC
cdr3_aa: CASSLWAHPPTSGSSYEQYF

clone_size: -
d_call: TRBD1
j_call: TRBJ2-7
v_call: TRBV11-1
cdr3_nt: TGTGCCAGCAGCGTGGACAGGGGGCTTGAGCAGTACTTC
cdr3_aa: CASSVDRGLEQYF

clone_size: -
d_call: TRBD2
j_call: TRBJ2-2
v_call: TRBV7-8
cdr3_nt: TGTGCCAGCAGCTCTAGACTAGCGGGCGGCAGGGAGCTGTTTTTT
cdr3_aa: CASSSRLAGGRELFF

clone_size: -
d_call: -
j_call: TRBJ2-1
v_call: TRBV9
cdr3_nt: TGTGCCAGCAGCCTTAGCCGTAGCTCCTACAATGAGCAGTTCTTC
cdr3_aa: CASSLSRSSYNEQFF

clone_size: -
d_call: -
j_call: TRBJ2-7
v_call: TRBV2
cdr3_nt: TGTGCCAGCAGGCCGATCGGAGGTGGCGAGCAGTACTTC
cdr3_aa: CASRPIGGGEQYF

clone_size: -
d_call: -
j_call: TRBJ1-5
v_call: TRBV20-1
cdr3_nt: TGCAGTGCTAGTGACGGTAATCAGCCCCAGCATTTT
cdr3_aa: CSASDGNQPQHF

clone_size: -
d_call: TRBD1
j_call: TRBJ1-1
v_call: TRBV7-9
cdr3_nt: TGTGCCAGCGAGGAATTACAGGGGAGCACTGAAGCTTTCTTT
cdr3_aa: CASEELQGSTEAFF

clone_size: -
d_call: -
j_call: TRBJ1-3
v_call: TRBV5-4
cdr3_nt: TGTGCCAGCAGCAATGAGGGCCAGCGGTTCGGAAACACCATATATTTT
cdr3_aa: CASSNEGQRFGNTIYF

clone_size: few
d_call: TRBD2
j_call: TRBJ2-7
v_call: TRBV5-4
cdr3_nt: TGTGCCAGCAGCTCGGGACTATCCAACTACGAGCAGTACTTC
cdr3_aa: CASSSGLSNYEQYF

clone_size: -
d_call: TRBD1
j_call: TRBJ2-1
v_call: TRBV5-1
cdr3_nt: TGCGCCAGCAGCCAACAGGGGGTCAATGAGCAGTTCTTC
cdr3_aa: CASSQQGVNEQFF

clone_size: -
d_call: TRBD2
j_call: TRBJ2-3
v_call: TRBV9
cdr3_nt: TGTGCCAGCAGCGTAGGGCAGCGGGACACAGATACGCAGTATTTT
cdr3_aa: CASSVGQRDTDTQYF

clone_size: few
d_call: -
j_call: TRBJ2-5
v_call: TRBV2
cdr3_nt: TGTGCCAGCAGTGCCAAGCGGACTCAAGAGACCCAGTACTTC
cdr3_aa: CASSAKRTQETQYF